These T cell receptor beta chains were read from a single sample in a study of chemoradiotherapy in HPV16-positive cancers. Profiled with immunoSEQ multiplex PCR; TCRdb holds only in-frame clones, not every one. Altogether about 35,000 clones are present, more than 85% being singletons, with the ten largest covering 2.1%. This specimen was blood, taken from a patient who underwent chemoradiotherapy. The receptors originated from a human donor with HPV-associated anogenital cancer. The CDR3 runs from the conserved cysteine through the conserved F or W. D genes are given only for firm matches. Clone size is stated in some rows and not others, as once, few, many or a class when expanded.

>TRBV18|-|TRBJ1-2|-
TGTGCCAGCTCACCGAACCAGGGCGACTATGGCTACACCTTC
CASSPNQGDYGYTF
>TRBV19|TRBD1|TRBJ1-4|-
TGTGCCAGTCGACCAGGGGGCGAGAGGGCTAATGAAAAACTGTTTTTT
CASRPGGERANEKLFF
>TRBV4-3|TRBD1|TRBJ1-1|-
TGCGCCAGCAGCCAAGGAAGGGGGCCGGGCACTGAAGCTTTCTTT
CASSQGRGPGTEAFF
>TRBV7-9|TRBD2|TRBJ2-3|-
TGTGCCAGCAGCTTCGCGGGGGGCGGGCAGGATACGCAGTATTTT
CASSFAGGGQDTQYF
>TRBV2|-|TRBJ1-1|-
TGTGCCAGCGAGACCGGACAGAAAAGGCCGAACGAAGCTTTCTTT
CASETGQKRPNEAFF
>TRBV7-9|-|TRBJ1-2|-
TGTGCCAGCAGCTGGACGGGACAAGAGATGGGCTACACCTTC
CASSWTGQEMGYTF
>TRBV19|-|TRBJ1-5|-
TGTGCCATCTCGCCCGGGGTACATCAGCCCCAGCATTTT
CAISPGVHQPQHF
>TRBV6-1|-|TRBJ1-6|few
TGTGCCAGCAGTAAAGACGGGCGGCAGGAGTTGTCACCCCTCCACTTT
CASSKDGRQELSPLHF
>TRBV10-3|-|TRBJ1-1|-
TGTGCCATCATGGACATAGGAACTGAAGCTTTCTTT
CAIMDIGTEAFF
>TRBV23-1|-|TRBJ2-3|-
TGCGCCAGCAGTCAAGCGATGGGTACCCCTCAGGATACGCAGTATTTT
CASSQAMGTPQDTQYF
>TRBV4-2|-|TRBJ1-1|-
TGTGCCAGCAGCCAAGGCATGAACACTGAAGCTTTCTTT
CASSQGMNTEAFF
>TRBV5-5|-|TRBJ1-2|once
TGTGCCAGCAGCTTGGCAGAAGTTAACTATGGCTACACCTTC
CASSLAEVNYGYTF
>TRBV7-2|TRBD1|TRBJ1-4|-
TGTGCCAGCAGCCGCGCCGGGGGACAGGGTGAAAAACTGTTTTTT
CASSRAGGQGEKLFF
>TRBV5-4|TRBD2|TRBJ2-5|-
TGTGCCAGCAGCTTACTAGGACTAGCGGGGCGGGAGACCCAGTACTTC
CASSLLGLAGRETQYF
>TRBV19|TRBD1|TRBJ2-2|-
TGTGCCAGTAACCGGGACAGGGAACCGTTGGACACCGGGGAGCTGTTTTTT
CASNRDREPLDTGELFF
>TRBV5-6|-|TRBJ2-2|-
TGTGCCAGCAGCCGCCGGATGGGCGGGGTTATTCCCGGGGAGCTGTTTTTT
CASSRRMGGVIPGELFF
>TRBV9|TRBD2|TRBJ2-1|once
TGTGCCAGCAGCGGGACTAGCGGGGAAGTCACCGAAAAATACAATGAGCAGTTCTTC
CASSGTSGEVTEKYNEQFF
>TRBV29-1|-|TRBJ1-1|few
TGCAGCGTTGGAGGCAGCACTGAAGCTTTCTTT
CSVGGSTEAFF
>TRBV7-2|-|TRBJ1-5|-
TGTGCCAGCAGGTCGAGGGAGGGCAATCAGCCCCAGCATTTT
CASRSREGNQPQHF
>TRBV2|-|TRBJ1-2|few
TGTGCCAGCACCCAAACCGAGGCTTCCTATGGCTACACCTTC
CASTQTEASYGYTF
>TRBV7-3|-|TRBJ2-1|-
TGTGCCAGCAGCTCCCCCGGACAGTACAATGAGCAGTTCTTC
CASSSPGQYNEQFF
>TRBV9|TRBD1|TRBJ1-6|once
TGTGCCAGCAGCCTAAACAGGGGTTCTGATTCACCCCTCCACTTT
CASSLNRGSDSPLHF
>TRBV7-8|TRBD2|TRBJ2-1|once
TGTGCCAGCAGCTTAGTGGGGACTAGCGGGGGGGCTGGGAATTGGAATGAGCAGTTCTTC
CASSLVGTSGGAGNWNEQFF
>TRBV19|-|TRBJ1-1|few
TGTGCCAGTATTACGCCGGCCCTCCCTGAAGCTTTCTTT
CASITPALPEAFF
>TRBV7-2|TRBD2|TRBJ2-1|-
TGTGCCAGCAGCCATGACGGGGGGGCCTACAATGAGCAGTTCTTC
CASSHDGGAYNEQFF
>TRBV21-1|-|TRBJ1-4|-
TGTGCCAGCAGCAAAGAAGGGCGTAGGGCTACTAATGAAAAACTGTTTTTT
CASSKEGRRATNEKLFF
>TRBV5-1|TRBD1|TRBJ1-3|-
TGCGCCAGCAGCTTGGAGGGACAGGAAAACACCATATATTTT
CASSLEGQENTIYF
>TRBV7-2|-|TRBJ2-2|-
TGTGCCAGCAGCTTAGACAGCAGGCCGGGCGGGGAGCTGTTTTTT
CASSLDSRPGGELFF
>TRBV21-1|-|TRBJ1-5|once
TGTGCCAGCAGCAAGGGAAGGGGTTATAGGGGATGGGGCAATCAGCCCCAGCATTTT
CASSKGRGYRGWGNQPQHF
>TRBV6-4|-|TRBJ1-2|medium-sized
TGTGCCAGCAGTGACGGGCTCCGCGGGGGCTACACCTTC
CASSDGLRGGYTF
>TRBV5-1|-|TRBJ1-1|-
TGCGCCAGCAGCTTGGTATTCCCTGAAGCTTTCTTT
CASSLVFPEAFF